This TCR beta chain was sequenced in a study of cytomegalovirus exposure and HLA in healthy donors. Notes on the study in general: Reported performance of the classifier showed diagnosis of cytomegalovirus status with high specificity and sensitivity. Rarity held for most TCR sequences, but there were some public TCRs that occurred in many donors. The listing of 150 to 200 TCR beta chains classed them as cytomegalovirus-associated.

Assay: immunoSEQ multiplex PCR; the TCRdb copy retains only in-frame clones and omits some. The data show 240,000 or so clones, more than 75% seen once. V shed 5 bases and J shed 5 bases, with 15 bases lying between them. The CDR3 contains 14 residues. Germline V gives CDR1 SGHAT, CDR2 FQNNGV. Turning to this clone: Its target is not known.

The V gene is TRBV11-2, the J gene TRBJ1-1; possibly TRBD1 for D (5 bases). This clonotype was obtained from a woman in her twenties or thirties in good health and CMV-seropositive. Specimen: PBMCs. CDR3 sequence: CASSLTREGTEAFF. DNA for the CDR3: TGTGCCAGCAGCCTAACCAGGGAAGGGACTGAAGCTTTCTTT.